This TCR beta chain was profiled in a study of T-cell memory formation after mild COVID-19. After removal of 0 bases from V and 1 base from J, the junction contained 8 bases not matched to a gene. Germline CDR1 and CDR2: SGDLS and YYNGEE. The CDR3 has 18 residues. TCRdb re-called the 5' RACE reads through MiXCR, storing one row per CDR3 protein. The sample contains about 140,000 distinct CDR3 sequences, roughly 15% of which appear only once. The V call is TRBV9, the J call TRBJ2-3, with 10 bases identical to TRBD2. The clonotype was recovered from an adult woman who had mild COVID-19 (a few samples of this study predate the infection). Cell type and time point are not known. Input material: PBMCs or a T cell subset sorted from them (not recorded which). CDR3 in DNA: TGTGCCAGCAGCGTAGAAACTAGCGGGAATCCTGGCACAGATACGCAGTATTTT. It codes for CASSVETSGNPGTDTQYF. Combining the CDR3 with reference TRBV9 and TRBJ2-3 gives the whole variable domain DSGVTQTPKHLITATGQRVTLRCSPRSGDLSVYWYQQSLDQGLQFLIQYYNGEERAKGNILERFSAQQFPDLHSELNLSSLELGDSALYFCASSVETSGNPGTDTQYFGPGTRLTVL.